Below, one T cell receptor beta chain is given with its context. The sample comes from a study of blood T cell repertoires in COVID-19. CDR3 length: 15 residues. V gave up 2 bases and J gave up 3 bases; unmatched junction bases: 7. CDR1 and CDR2 (germline): MNHEY, SMNVEV (reference sequence). Assay: immunoSEQ multiplex PCR; the TCRdb copy retains only in-frame clones and omits some. The sample consists of just over 75,000 clones, around 84% of them appearing once. This TCR was sampled from a man aged 45-60 years with acute or convalescent COVID-19. The sequenced sample consisted of peripheral blood. This chain joins TRBV27 and TRBJ2-7, with 7 bases lining up with TRBD2. The CDR3 here is CASSLRGVLGYEQYF. The CDR3 bases are TGTGCCAGCAGTTTACGGGGGGTCCTAGGCTACGAGCAGTACTTC.